These 12 T cell receptor beta chains came from one sample sequenced in a study of blood T cell repertoires in COVID-19. Only in-frame clones appear in the TCRdb table, and some are missing; sequencing was by immunoSEQ multiplex PCR. The data hold 250,000 to 300,000 clones, with about nine tenths observed a single time. Sequenced material: peripheral blood. The receptor set was obtained from a woman aged 60-75 years with acute or convalescent COVID-19.

The gene calls are TRBV5-5 and TRBJ2-7, with D possibly matching TRBD2 (6 bases). Germline V gene data show CDR1 as SGHKS and CDR2 as YYEKEE (reference sequence). The CDR3 consists of 16 residues. V lost 0 bases, J lost 5 bases, and 18 bases lay in between. The CDR3 is CASSLAPGGGGDEQYF. The CDR3 region has the DNA TGTGCCAGCAGCTTGGCCCCCGGTGGCGGCGGGGACGAGCAGTACTTC.

The CDR3 DNA reads TGTGCCAGCAGTCTCCCGAATCAGCCCCAGCATTTT. Translation gives CASSLPNQPQHF. The genes are TRBV12-3 or TRBV12-4 and TRBJ1-5; D unclear. This CDR3 is 12 amino acids long. Trimming took off 5 bases at V and 4 bases at J, with 6 bases between the two ends.

The chain recombines TRBV28 with TRBJ2-3; TRBD1 agrees at 7 bases. From germline, CDR1 is MDHEN and CDR2 SYDVKM. The CDR3 sequence is 16 residues long. The V and J ends lost 3 bases and 4 bases, in that order; junction bases with no gene match: 10. The CDR3 region is CASSLPKTGSSDTQYF. DNA for the CDR3: TGTGCCAGCAGTTTGCCTAAGACAGGGAGTTCAGATACGCAGTATTTT.

The chain recombines TRBV28 with TRBJ1-2; D ambiguous. Trimming pared 2 bases from V and 7 bases from J, leaving 17 bases between. CDR1 MDHEN and CDR2 SYDVKM come from the germline V gene. This CDR3 is built from 15 residues. CDR3 DNA: TGTGCCAGCAGTTTAATCAACAGCTGGGCGGGTGGCTACACCTTC. Its translation is CASSLINSWAGGYTF.

This chain connects TRBV7-2 to TRBJ2-3, with TRBD1 identical over 8 bases. From germline, CDR1 is SGHTA and CDR2 FQGNSA. The V segment lost 1 base and the J segment 4 bases; nucleotides outside the gene matches: 7. The CDR3 extends over 16 amino acids. This CDR3 is CASSLVPGGVPDTQYF. As DNA, the CDR3 is TGTGCCAGCAGCTTAGTTCCAGGGGGCGTACCAGATACGCAGTATTTT.

This chain connects TRBV12-3 or TRBV12-4 to TRBJ1-1; D possibly corresponds to TRBD1 (5 bases). Trimming removed 1 base at V and 8 bases at J, with 8 bases between. CDR3 length equals 12 residues. The CDR3 loop is CASSLGQLEAFF. The CDR3 coding sequence is TGTGCCAGCAGTTTAGGACAGCTAGAAGCTTTCTTT.

V and J are TRBV7-3 and TRBJ2-1, with TRBD1 matching over 7 bases. V was clipped by 2 bases and J by 8 bases; unmatched bases: 9. The CDR3 consists of 15 residues. Germline CDR1 and CDR2: SGHTA and FQGTGA. The CDR3 coding sequence is TGTGCCAGCAGCTTACGCCACCGACAGGGTTATGAGCAGTTCTTC. This gives the protein CASSLRHRQGYEQFF. The whole variable domain, remainder taken from reference TRBV7-3 and TRBJ2-1, is GAGVSQTPSNKVTEKGKYVELRCDPISGHTALYWYRQSLGQGPEFLIYFQGTGAADDSGLPNDRFFAVRPEGSVSTLKIQRTERGDSAVYLCASSLRHRQGYEQFFGPGTRLTVL.

V gene TRBV12-3 or TRBV12-4 combines with J gene TRBJ1-2; D may be TRBD1 (6 bases). This CDR3 has 13 residues. Trimming shortened V by 5 bases and J by 8 bases, and 15 bases separated the two germline ends. CDR3 nucleotide sequence: TGTGCCAGCAGTACCAGGGGTGCTGGAGGCTACACCTTC. Amino acid sequence: CASSTRGAGGYTF.

This chain uses TRBV15 with TRBJ2-7, with a tentative D call TRBD2 (6 bases). V dropped 0 bases and J dropped 0 bases, with 6 bases sitting between them. There are 14 residues in the CDR3. CDR1 and CDR2 (germline): LNHNV, YYDKDF (reference sequence). CDR3 coding DNA: TGTGCCACCAGCAGAGAGGGGGGCTCCTACGAGCAGTACTTC. Translation gives CATSREGGSYEQYF.

This chain links TRBV7-2 with TRBJ2-3; TRBD1 agrees at 12 bases. With V trimmed by 5 bases and J by 8 bases, 8 bases remained unmatched. Germline CDR1 is SGHTA and CDR2 is FQGNSA. The CDR3 has 15 residues. The DNA of the CDR3 is TGTGCCAGCAGCGCGCCGGGACAGGGGGCAGGTACGCAGTATTTT. The encoded protein is CASSAPGQGAGTQYF.

This clone has a single count. The chain is built from TRBV4-3 and TRBJ2-7; 7 bases map to TRBD2. The germline V gene encodes CDR1 LGHNA and CDR2 YSLEER. The CDR3 spans 13 residues. The V segment lost 6 bases and the J segment 6 bases; nucleotides outside the gene matches: 8. Here the CDR3 DNA reads TGCGCCAGCAGGGGAGGGGCGGGGTCCGAGCAGTACTTC. This gives the protein CASRGGAGSEQYF.

The V gene is TRBV2, the J gene TRBJ1-4, with TRBD1 as a possible D gene (5 bases). V lost 1 base and J 6 bases, leaving 9 bases between the germline ends. CDR1 SNHLY and CDR2 FYNNEI come from the germline V gene. This CDR3 contains 14 residues. CDR3 sequence: CASSEGGGDEKLFF. The CDR3, as DNA: TGTGCCAGCAGTGAAGGTGGGGGGGATGAAAAACTGTTTTTT.